This T cell receptor beta chain was documented in a study of Ad26.COV2.S vaccination and SARS-CoV-2 variants. Treatment: 15 to 20 received Ad26.COV2.S at low or high dose, single or two shots; about five received placebo; per-sample allocation not given. Samples analyzed were those drawn on day 63 after the first vaccine or placebo injection. CDR3 length: 12 amino acids. Libraries were prepared by immunoSEQ multiplex PCR; TCRdb keeps only in-frame clonotypes and omits some of them. This repertoire shows around 300,000 clones, about 88% found once; its top ten account for 5.5% to 7%. This sequence originates from a person aged 18 to 59 who received the Ad26.COV2.S COVID-19 vaccine or a placebo. V is TRBV21-1 and J is TRBJ1-1; no check of the table's D call, TRBD1, against the DNA was made. TRBV21-1 is marked as a pseudogene. The sample was peripheral blood, taken in a trial of Ad26.COV2.S vaccine versus placebo. CDR3 sequence: CSYGDTFTEAFF. The CDR3 DNA is TGTTCCTATGGGGACACCTTCACTGAAGCTTTCTTT.